This T cell receptor (beta chain) was observed in a study of blood T cell repertoires in COVID-19 (dated by TCRdb to the early 2020s). As for the study more broadly: Collaborator samples came from the United States, Italy and Spain and covered acute and convalescent phases of COVID-19. The prospective study material was composed of cDNA or gDNA derived from T cells, B-cell-depleted T cells, or PBMCs. Deeply sampled blood TCRbeta repertoires from subjects exposed to, actively infected with, or recovered from COVID-19 were included in the dataset. The repertoires were released in a freely available public database meant as a resource for research on the immune response to SARS-CoV-2. Samples were obtained from the ongoing ImmuneRACE study (first 160 participants) and from 1,254 subjects provided by 6 global collaborators. Sample metadata almost always included a de-identified subject ID, COVID-19 status, age in years and sex. Where HLA class I and class II types were available, the types were taken from metadata supplied by the sample provider, not from assay-based typing.

This clone was counted between two and nine times. It lacks a known antigen. One base away there is no much larger clone; base qualities are not given. Looking up the germline V gene yields CDR1 MNHEY and CDR2 SVGAGI. V lost 0 bases and J lost 10 bases; the stretch between them is 9 bases long. From its cysteine to its phenylalanine, the CDR3 spans 13 amino acids. Only CDR3 DNA remains: 39 bases, in frame from the first base. One collaborating source in Seattle enrolled patients while the patients were actively infected and followed the patients over time throughout the course of disease. Collaborating institutions collected whole blood in K2EDTA tubes following their own protocols. For TCRbeta analysis, collaborators shipped samples as frozen whole blood, isolated PBMCs, or DNA extracted from either of those sample types. The paper as a whole reports these results and caveats: How much clinical and demographic metadata was included differed by source and by participant, and the metadata was provided uncurated.

TCRbeta CDR3 regions were amplified from genomic DNA by means of the immunoSEQ Assay, a bias-controlled multiplex PCR. The study's processing was this. The number of nucleated cells in each sample was estimated by amplification of reference gene primers within the assay. To quantify the absolute abundance of each unique TCRbeta CDR3 rearrangement, sequence reads were collapsed and filtered. For each sample, productive Simpson clonality was calculated as the square root of Simpson's diversity index across productive rearrangements. TCRdb obtained this table from immuneACCESS and retained in-frame rearrangements with V and J assigned. These tables miss some clones; where compared with another copy, unresolved V genes account for less than half of the shortfall, and the remainder is unexplained. From that table come the V and J calls and clone size; the DNA was used to work out D and trimming. This sample has under 200,000 clones in its table, and approximately 87% of those were observed once. Of the sample, 9.5% to 12% falls within the top ten clones.

Sample: peripheral blood. Recombination joined TRBV6-5 with TRBJ1-4; the D gene cannot be named for sure. The TCR sequence derives from a woman aged 55-70 years with COVID-19, enrolled during active disease. The CDR3 here reads CASSYSNSGKLFF. Here is the DNA: TGTGCCAGCAGTTACTCTAACTCGGGAAAACTGTTTTTT.